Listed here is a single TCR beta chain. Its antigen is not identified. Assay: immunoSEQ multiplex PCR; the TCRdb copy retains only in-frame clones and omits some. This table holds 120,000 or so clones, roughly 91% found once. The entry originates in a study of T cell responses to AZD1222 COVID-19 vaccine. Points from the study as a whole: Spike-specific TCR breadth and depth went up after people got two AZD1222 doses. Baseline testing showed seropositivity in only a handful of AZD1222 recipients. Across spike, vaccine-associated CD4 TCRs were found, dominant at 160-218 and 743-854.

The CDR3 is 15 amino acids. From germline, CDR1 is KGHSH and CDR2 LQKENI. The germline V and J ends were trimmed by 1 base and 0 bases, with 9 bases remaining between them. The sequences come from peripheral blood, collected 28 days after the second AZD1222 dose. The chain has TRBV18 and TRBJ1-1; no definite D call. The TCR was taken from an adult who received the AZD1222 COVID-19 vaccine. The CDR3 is CASSPREGVNTEAFF. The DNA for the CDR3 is TGTGCCAGCTCACCACGTGAGGGCGTGAACACTGAAGCTTTCTTT.